A selection of T cell receptor beta chains follows, all from one sample in a study of CD8+ T cells in alopecia areata. Libraries were prepared by immunoSEQ multiplex PCR; TCRdb keeps only in-frame clonotypes and omits some of them. The data contain around 100,000 clones, less than 50% of them seen just once; the ten biggest clones take up around 1.4%. Sequencing was performed on CD4+ T cells sorted from blood. These receptors were collected from a human donor with alopecia areata. The CDR3 runs from the conserved cysteine through the conserved F or W. The D gene is left open where the match is weak. The size entry is marked missing in some rows and otherwise reads once, few, many or a size class.

j_call,v_call,d_call,clone_size,cdr3_nt,cdr3_aa
TRBJ2-7,TRBV9,.,.,TGTGCCAGCAGCGTTAGAGGGACGGAGTCCTACGAGCAGTACTTC,CASSVRGTESYEQYF
TRBJ2-1,TRBV13,.,.,TGTGCCAGCAGCTTAAGATTAGAGTTCAATGAGCAGTTCTTC,CASSLRLEFNEQFF
TRBJ2-7,TRBV15,.,.,TGTGCCACCAGCAGAGTTCAGTTTCCCTACGAGCAGTACTTC,CATSRVQFPYEQYF
TRBJ1-2,TRBV30,.,.,TGTGCCTGGAGTCTGGGCCGGGGGTTTGGCTACACCTTC,CAWSLGRGFGYTF
TRBJ2-3,TRBV29-1,.,.,TGCAGCGTTGAAGATTCGGGCAGGGAGGTGGATACGCAGTATTTT,CSVEDSGREVDTQYF
TRBJ1-1,TRBV6-5,TRBD1,.,TGTGCCAGCAGCCCCGGACAGGGTCAAGGAGCTTTCTTT,CASSPGQGQGAFF
TRBJ2-5,TRBV25-1,TRBD1,.,TGTGCCAGCAGTGACCCCGCGTACGGACAGGGAAGAGAGACCCAGTACTTC,CASSDPAYGQGRETQYF
TRBJ1-1,TRBV7-6,.,.,TGTGCCAGCAGCTTAATCTCCGCGGAGAACACTGAAGCTTTCTTT,CASSLISAENTEAFF
TRBJ2-7,TRBV7-2,.,.,TGTGCCAGCAGCTTAGTCGGTGGACAGTCTATACCCTACGAGCAGTACTTC,CASSLVGGQSIPYEQYF
TRBJ2-2,TRBV7-9,.,.,TGTGCCAGCTTGAGGGGGAAGCTGTTTTTT,CASLRGKLFF
TRBJ2-3,TRBV29-1,.,.,TGCAGCTCAAACCGGAAGGGGGTTTCAGATACGCAGTATTTT,CSSNRKGVSDTQYF
TRBJ2-7,TRBV5-1,.,.,TGCGCCAGCAGCTTGGGTCAGGCGCCATACGAGCAGTACTTC,CASSLGQAPYEQYF
TRBJ1-1,TRBV29-1,.,few,TGCAGCGGAATAAAGGGTTATGGCACTGAAGCTTTCTTT,CSGIKGYGTEAFF
TRBJ2-4,TRBV7-7,.,.,TGTGCCAGCAGCATATTAGCGGCCCTAGCCAAAAACATTCAGTACTTC,CASSILAALAKNIQYF
TRBJ1-6,TRBV2,.,.,TGTGCCAGCAGTGGTATGACGGAATGGTCCTATAATTCACCCCTCCACTTT,CASSGMTEWSYNSPLHF
TRBJ2-3,TRBV29-1,TRBD2,.,TGCAGCGTTGAAATAGCGGGAACAGATACGCAGTATTTT,CSVEIAGTDTQYF
TRBJ2-7,TRBV30,TRBD2,.,TGTGCCTGGACCCTACTAGCGGGCGGCTACGAGCAGTACTTC,CAWTLLAGGYEQYF
TRBJ2-7,TRBV28,.,.,TGTGCCAGCAAGGTTGACTCCTACGAGCAGTACTTC,CASKVDSYEQYF
TRBJ2-5,TRBV20-1,.,.,TGCAGTGCCCAACGAGTGGAGACCCAGTACTTC,CSAQRVETQYF
TRBJ1-1,TRBV29-1,TRBD1,.,TGCAGCGTTGAGACAGGGGGTGAGGATTTCTTT,CSVETGGEDFF
TRBJ1-1,TRBV28,TRBD1,few,TGTGCCAGCCGACAGGGTTCCACTGAAGCTTTCTTT,CASRQGSTEAFF
TRBJ2-2,TRBV11-1,TRBD2,.,TGTGCCAGCAGCTTTGGTTCGGTGTCCGGGGGGGCGAACACCGGGGAGCTGTTTTTT,CASSFGSVSGGANTGELFF
TRBJ2-1,TRBV7-9,.,.,TGTGCCAGCAGCCCTAATTCCTACAATGAGCAGTTCTTC,CASSPNSYNEQFF
TRBJ2-7,TRBV4-1,TRBD1,few,TGCGCCAGCAGCCAAGATCTTCAGGGGGCCGAGCAGTACTTC,CASSQDLQGAEQYF
TRBJ1-3,TRBV7-2,TRBD1,few,TGTGCCAGCAGCACCCGGGACAGGGGAAGAGGGCTCTCTGGAAACACCATATATTTT,CASSTRDRGRGLSGNTIYF
TRBJ1-1,TRBV7-3,.,.,TGTGCCAGCAGCTTAGCAGACACCATGAACACTGAAGCTTTCTTT,CASSLADTMNTEAFF
TRBJ2-1,TRBV6-6,.,.,TGTGCCAGCTTAAAAGGGGGGGACTCCTACAATGAGCAGTTCTTC,CASLKGGDSYNEQFF
TRBJ1-1,TRBV7-8,.,few,TGTGCCAGCAGCTTGACGACAGGGAACACTGAAGCTTTCTTT,CASSLTTGNTEAFF